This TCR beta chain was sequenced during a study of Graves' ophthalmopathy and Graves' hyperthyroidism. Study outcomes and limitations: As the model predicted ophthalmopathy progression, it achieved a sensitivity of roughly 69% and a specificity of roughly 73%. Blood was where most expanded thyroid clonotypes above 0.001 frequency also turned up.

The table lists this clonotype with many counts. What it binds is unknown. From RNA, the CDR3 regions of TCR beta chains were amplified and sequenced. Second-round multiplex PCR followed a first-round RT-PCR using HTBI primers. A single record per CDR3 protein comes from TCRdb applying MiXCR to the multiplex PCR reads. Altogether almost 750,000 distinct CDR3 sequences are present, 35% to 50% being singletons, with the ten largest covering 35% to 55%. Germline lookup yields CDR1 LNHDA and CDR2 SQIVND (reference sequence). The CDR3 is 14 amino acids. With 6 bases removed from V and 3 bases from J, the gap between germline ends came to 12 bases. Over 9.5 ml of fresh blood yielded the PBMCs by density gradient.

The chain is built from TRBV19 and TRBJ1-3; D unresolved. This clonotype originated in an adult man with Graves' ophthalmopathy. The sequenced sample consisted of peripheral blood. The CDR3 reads CASRNWTDGNTIYF. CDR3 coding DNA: TGTGCCAGTAGAAACTGGACGGATGGAAACACCATATATTTT.